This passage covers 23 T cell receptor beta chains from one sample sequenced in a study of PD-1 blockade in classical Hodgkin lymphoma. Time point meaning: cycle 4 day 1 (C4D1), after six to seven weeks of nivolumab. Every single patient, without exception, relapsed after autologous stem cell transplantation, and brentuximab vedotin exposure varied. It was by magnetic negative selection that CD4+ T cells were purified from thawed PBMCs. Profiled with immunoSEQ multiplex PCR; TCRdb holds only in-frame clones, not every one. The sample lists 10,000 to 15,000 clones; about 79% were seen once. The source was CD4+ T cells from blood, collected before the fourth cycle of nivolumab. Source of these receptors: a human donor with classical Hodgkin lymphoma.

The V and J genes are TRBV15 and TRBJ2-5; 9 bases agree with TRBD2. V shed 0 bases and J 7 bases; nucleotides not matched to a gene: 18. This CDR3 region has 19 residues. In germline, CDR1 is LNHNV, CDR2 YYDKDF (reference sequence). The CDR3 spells CATSREDWGSGGGRRTQYF. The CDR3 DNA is TGTGCCACCAGCAGAGAAGATTGGGGTAGCGGGGGAGGGCGGAGGACCCAGTACTTC.

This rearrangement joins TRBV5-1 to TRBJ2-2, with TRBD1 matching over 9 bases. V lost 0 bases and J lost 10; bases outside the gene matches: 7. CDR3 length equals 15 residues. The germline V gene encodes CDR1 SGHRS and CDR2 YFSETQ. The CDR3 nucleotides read TGCGCCAGCAGCTTGGCCGGACAGGGGCCAGAGGAGCTGTTTTTT. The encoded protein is CASSLAGQGPEELFF.

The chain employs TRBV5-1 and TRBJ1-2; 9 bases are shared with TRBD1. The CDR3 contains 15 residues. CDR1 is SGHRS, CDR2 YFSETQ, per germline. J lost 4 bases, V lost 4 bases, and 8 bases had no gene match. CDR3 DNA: TGCGCCAGCAGCCCCATACAGGGGGCTCTCTATGGCTACACCTTC. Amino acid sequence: CASSPIQGALYGYTF.

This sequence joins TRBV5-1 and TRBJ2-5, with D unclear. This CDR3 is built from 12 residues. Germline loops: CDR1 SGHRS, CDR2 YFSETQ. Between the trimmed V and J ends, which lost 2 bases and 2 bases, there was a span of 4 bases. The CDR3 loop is CASSFLQETQYF. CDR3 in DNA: TGCGCCAGCAGCTTCCTTCAAGAGACCCAGTACTTC.

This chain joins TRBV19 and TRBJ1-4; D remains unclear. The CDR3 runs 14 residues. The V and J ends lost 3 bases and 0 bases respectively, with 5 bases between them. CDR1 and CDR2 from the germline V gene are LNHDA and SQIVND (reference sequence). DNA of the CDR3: TGTGCCAGTAGTATCACCTCAACTAATGAAAAACTGTTTTTT. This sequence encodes CASSITSTNEKLFF.

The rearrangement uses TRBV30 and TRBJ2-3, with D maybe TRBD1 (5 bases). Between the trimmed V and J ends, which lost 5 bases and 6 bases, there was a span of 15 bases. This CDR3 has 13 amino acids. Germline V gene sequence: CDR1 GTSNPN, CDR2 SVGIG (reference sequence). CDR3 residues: CAWQGNGLDTQYF. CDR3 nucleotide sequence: TGTGCCTGGCAGGGAAATGGGTTGGATACGCAGTATTTT.

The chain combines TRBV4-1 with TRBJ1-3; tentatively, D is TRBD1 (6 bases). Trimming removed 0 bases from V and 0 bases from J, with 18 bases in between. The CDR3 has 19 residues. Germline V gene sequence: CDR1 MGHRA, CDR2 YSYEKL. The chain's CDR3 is CASSQDQGGGGNSGNTIYF. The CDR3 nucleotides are TGCGCCAGCAGCCAAGATCAGGGCGGAGGGGGGAACTCTGGAAACACCATATATTTT.

CDR3 loop: CASSVRTGGTGELFF. For the CDR3, the DNA is TGTGCCAGCAGCGTGAGAACGGGGGGCACCGGGGAGCTGTTTTTT. The chain has TRBV9 and TRBJ2-2, with 7 bases matching TRBD2. The CDR3 consists of 15 residues. J gave up 4 bases and V 2 bases, and 5 bases lay outside the gene matches. Germline loops: CDR1 SGDLS, CDR2 YYNGEE.

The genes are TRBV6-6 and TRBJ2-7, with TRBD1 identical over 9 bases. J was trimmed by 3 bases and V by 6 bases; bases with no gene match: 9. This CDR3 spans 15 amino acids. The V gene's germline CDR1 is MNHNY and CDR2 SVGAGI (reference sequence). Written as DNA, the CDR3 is TGTGCCAGCAGCCCAGCCGGGACAGGGAACTACGAGCAGTACTTC. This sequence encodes CASSPAGTGNYEQYF.

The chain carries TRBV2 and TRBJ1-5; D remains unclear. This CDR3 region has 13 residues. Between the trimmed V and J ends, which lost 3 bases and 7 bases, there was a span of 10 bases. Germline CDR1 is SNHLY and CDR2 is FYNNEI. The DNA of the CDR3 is TGTGCCAGCAGTGAGGAAAAGTGGCAGCCCCAGCATTTT. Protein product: CASSEEKWQPQHF.

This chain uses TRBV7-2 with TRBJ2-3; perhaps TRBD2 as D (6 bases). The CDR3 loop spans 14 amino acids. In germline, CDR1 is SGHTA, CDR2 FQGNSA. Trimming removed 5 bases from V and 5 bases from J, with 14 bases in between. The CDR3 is CASSLLAPGDTQYF. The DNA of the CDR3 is TGTGCCAGCAGCCTACTAGCCCCGGGAGATACGCAGTATTTT. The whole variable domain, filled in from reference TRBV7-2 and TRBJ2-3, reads GAGVSQSPSNKVTEKGKDVELRCDPISGHTALYWYRQSLGQGLEFLIYFQGNSAPDKSGLPSDRFSAERTGGSVSTLTIQRTQQEDSAVYLCASSLLAPGDTQYFGPGTRLTVL.

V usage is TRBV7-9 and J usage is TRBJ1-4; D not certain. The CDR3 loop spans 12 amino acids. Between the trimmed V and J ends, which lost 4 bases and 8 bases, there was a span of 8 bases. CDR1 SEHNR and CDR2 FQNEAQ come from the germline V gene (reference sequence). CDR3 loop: CASSSRYEKLFF. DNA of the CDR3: TGTGCCAGCAGCTCCCGATACGAAAAACTGTTTTTT.

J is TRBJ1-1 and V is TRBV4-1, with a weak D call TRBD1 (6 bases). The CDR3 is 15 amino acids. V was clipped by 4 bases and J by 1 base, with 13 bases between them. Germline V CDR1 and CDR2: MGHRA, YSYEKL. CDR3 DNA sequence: TGCGCCAGCAGCCCTGGACAGCCTGGGAACACTGAAGCTTTCTTT. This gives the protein CASSPGQPGNTEAFF.

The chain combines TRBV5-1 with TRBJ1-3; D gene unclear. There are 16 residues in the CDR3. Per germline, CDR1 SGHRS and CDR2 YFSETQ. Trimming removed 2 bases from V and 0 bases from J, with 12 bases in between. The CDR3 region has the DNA TGCGCCAGCAGCTTCGCAGGAGCCAACTCTGGAAACACCATATATTTT. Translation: CASSFAGANSGNTIYF.

The CDR3 spells CASSDGPTVPQHF. CDR3 nucleotides: TGCGCCAGCAGTGATGGGCCAACGGTGCCCCAGCATTTT. J is TRBJ1-5 and V is TRBV10-2; no firm D call. Germline CDR1 is WSHSY and CDR2 is SAAADI. With 3 bases removed from V and 9 bases from J, the gap between germline ends came to 12 bases. This CDR3 contains 13 residues.

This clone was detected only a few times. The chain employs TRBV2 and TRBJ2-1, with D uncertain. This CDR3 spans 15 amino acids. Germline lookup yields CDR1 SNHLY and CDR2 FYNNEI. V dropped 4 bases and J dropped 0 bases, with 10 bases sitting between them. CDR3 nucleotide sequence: TGTGCCAGCAGTGTGAGGCAAAGCTCCTACAATGAGCAGTTCTTC. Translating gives CASSVRQSSYNEQFF.

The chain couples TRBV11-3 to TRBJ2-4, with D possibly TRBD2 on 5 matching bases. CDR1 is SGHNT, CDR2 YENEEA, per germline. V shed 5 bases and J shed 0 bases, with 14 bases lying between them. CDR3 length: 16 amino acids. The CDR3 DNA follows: TGTGCCAGCAGCCAAGGGAGCCTTATAGCCAAAAACATTCAGTACTTC. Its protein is CASSQGSLIAKNIQYF.

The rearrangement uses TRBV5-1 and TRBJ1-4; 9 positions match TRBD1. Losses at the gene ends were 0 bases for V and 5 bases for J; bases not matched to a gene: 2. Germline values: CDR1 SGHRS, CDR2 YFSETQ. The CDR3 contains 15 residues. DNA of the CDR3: TGCGCCAGCAGCTTGGCCGGGACAGGGAATGAAAAACTGTTTTTT. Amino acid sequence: CASSLAGTGNEKLFF.

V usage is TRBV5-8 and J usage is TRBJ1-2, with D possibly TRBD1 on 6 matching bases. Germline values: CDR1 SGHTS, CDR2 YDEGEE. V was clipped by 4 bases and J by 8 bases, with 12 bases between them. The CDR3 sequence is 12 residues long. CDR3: CASSNRVGGYTF. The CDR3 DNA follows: TGTGCCAGCAGCAACAGGGTGGGGGGCTACACCTTC.

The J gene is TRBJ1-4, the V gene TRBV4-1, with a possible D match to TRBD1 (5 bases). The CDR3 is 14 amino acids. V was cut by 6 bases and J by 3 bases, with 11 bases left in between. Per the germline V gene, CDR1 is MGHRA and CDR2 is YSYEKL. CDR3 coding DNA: TGCGCCAGCAGACTCCAGGGCTCTAATGAAAAACTGTTTTTT. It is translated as CASRLQGSNEKLFF.

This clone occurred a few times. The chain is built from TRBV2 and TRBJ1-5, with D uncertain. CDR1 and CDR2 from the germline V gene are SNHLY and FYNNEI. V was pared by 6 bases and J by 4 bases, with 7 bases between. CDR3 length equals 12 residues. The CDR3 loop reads CASRRTNQPQHF. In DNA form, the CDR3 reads TGTGCCAGCAGGAGGACGAATCAGCCCCAGCATTTT.

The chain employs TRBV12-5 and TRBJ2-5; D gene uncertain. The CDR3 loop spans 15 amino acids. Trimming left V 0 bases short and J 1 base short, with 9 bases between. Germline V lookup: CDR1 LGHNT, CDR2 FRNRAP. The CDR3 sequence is CASGLVSKGQETQYF. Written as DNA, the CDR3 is TGTGCTAGTGGTTTGGTATCCAAGGGCCAAGAGACCCAGTACTTC.

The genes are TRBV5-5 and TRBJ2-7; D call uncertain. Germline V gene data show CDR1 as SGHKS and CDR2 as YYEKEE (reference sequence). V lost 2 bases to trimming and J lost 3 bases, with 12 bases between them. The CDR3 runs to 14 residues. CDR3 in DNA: TGTGCCAGCAGCTTCGTCCCCTCGGGCTACGAGCAGTACTTC. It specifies CASSFVPSGYEQYF.